What follows are 22 T cell receptor beta chains derived from one specimen sequenced in a study of T cells expressing NK-cell markers. TCRdb reworked the 5' RACE reads into one entry per CDR3 protein, no DNA. In total, the table holds about 550,000 distinct CDR3 sequences. The sample comprised blood T cells: a sorted CD56 or NKG2C T cell subset, CD4+ or CD8+ T cells, or bulk PBMC T cells (not recorded which). The source of these receptors is a man younger than 35 in good health.

The chain combines TRBV12-3 or TRBV12-4 with TRBJ2-5; checking the TCRdb D call of TRBD1 is not possible without DNA. This CDR3 is 14 amino acids long. CDR3 protein: CASTPGGIQETQYF.

V usage is TRBV15 and J usage is TRBJ2-7; the D call from TCRdb, TRBD1, cannot be confirmed without DNA. CDR1 and CDR2 (germline): LNHNV, YYDKDF (reference sequence). This CDR3 has 16 amino acids. This chain's CDR3 is CATSREMGDSSYEQYF. The full variable domain, completed using reference TRBV15 and TRBJ2-7, is DAMVIQNPRYQVTQFGKPVTLSCSQTLNHNVMYWYQQKSSQAPKLLFHYYDKDFNNEADTPDNFQSRRPNTSFCFLDIRSPGLGDTAMYLCATSREMGDSSYEQYFGPGTRLTVT.

The gene calls are TRBV11-2 and TRBJ2-2; the D call of TRBD1 rests on TCRdb alone, since no DNA is present to check it. The CDR3 has 18 amino acids. From germline, CDR1 is SGHAT and CDR2 FQNNGV. CDR3 residues: CASSLIARQGRNTGELFF.

The genes are TRBV3-1 and TRBJ2-1. The germline V gene has CDR1 LGHDT and CDR2 YNNKEL (reference sequence). This CDR3 comprises 14 residues. The CDR3 loop is CASSQGPGSDEQFF.

This chain uses TRBV7-3 with TRBJ2-2; the TRBD2 assignment by TCRdb is unverifiable without DNA. This CDR3 spans 20 amino acids. Germline CDR1 reads SGHTA; CDR2 reads FQGTGA. CDR3 amino acids: CASSERGLGPLTANTGELFF.

The chain joins TRBV12-3 or TRBV12-4 to TRBJ2-5; TCRdb reports TRBD1, a call that lacks DNA to check it against. The CDR3 runs 15 residues. CDR3 protein: CASSLFQGAGETQYF.

The chain joins TRBV30 to TRBJ2-7; TCRdb calls TRBD1, which cannot be checked without DNA. Germline V gene lookup returns CDR1 GTSNPN and CDR2 SVGIG (reference sequence). CDR3 length equals 13 residues. Here the CDR3 reads CAYSGTGLYEQYF. The full variable domain, its missing parts supplied by reference TRBV30 and TRBJ2-7, is SQTIHQWPATLVQPVGSPLSLECTVEGTSNPNLYWYRQAAGRGLQLLFYSVGIGQISSEVPQNLSASRPQDRQFILSSKKLLLSDSGFYLCAYSGTGLYEQYFGPGTRLTVT.

This rearrangement joins TRBV3-1 to TRBJ2-1; TCRdb calls TRBD2, which cannot be checked without DNA. CDR1 and CDR2 (germline): LGHDT, YNNKEL (reference sequence). The CDR3 loop spans 17 amino acids. CDR3 in amino acids: CASSPDLPVYSYNEQFF.

V usage is TRBV27 and J usage is TRBJ2-1; as DNA is missing, the TRBD2 call by TCRdb cannot be tested. The CDR3 is 13 amino acids. The germline gives CDR1 MNHEY, CDR2 SMNVEV (reference sequence). The CDR3: CASSISGTAKQFF.

This sequence joins TRBV16 and TRBJ1-5. The CDR3 is made up of 15 amino acids. The germline gives CDR1 KGHSY, CDR2 FQNENV. The CDR3 loop reads CASRLQGGNNQPQHF.

CDR3: CASSPGLAGGPVYNEQFF. The chain employs TRBV4-2 and TRBJ2-1; TCRdb calls TRBD2, which cannot be checked without DNA. The germline gives CDR1 LGHNA, CDR2 YNFKEQ. CDR3 length: 18 amino acids.

This chain links TRBV5-1 with TRBJ2-1; TCRdb's assignment of TRBD2 cannot be checked, as there is no DNA. Germline CDR1 and CDR2: SGHRS and YFSETQ. The CDR3 is 18 residues long. The CDR3 protein is CASSLALRLAGVINEQFF.

The chain carries TRBV5-5 and TRBJ1-1; TCRdb indicates TRBD1, and absent DNA this call remains unverified. The CDR3 extends over 15 amino acids. Germline-derived CDR1 and CDR2 are SGHKS and YYEKEE (reference sequence). CDR3: CASSIRDRQNTEAFF.

The rearrangement joins TRBV5-6 to TRBJ2-2. The CDR3 length is 15 residues. Germline assignment: CDR1 SGHDT and CDR2 YYEEEE. The CDR3: CASSLYLVEWGELFF.

The V gene is TRBV12-3 or TRBV12-4, the J gene TRBJ2-2; TCRdb's D call, TRBD2, is unchecked because there is no DNA. This CDR3 is 18 amino acids long. CDR3 protein: CASSYPPRLAGANGELFF.

This chain connects TRBV7-9 to TRBJ2-1; lacking DNA, the TRBD1 call made by TCRdb goes unchecked. There are 16 residues in the CDR3. Germline CDR1 is SEHNR and CDR2 is FQNEAQ (reference sequence). Here the CDR3 reads CASSLPRQGRGNEQFF.

The chain uses TRBV20-1 and TRBJ1-5. The CDR3 sequence is 11 residues long. Germline CDR1 is DFQATT and CDR2 is SNEGSKA (reference sequence). The chain's CDR3 is CSARYQEPQHF.

The chain carries TRBV7-9 and TRBJ2-7; the TCRdb D gene call, TRBD1, has no DNA to confirm it. The CDR3 sequence is 16 residues long. Germline assignment: CDR1 SEHNR and CDR2 FQNEAQ (reference sequence). The CDR3 loop is CASSFGAGFRTYEQYF.

The chain is built from TRBV20-1 and TRBJ2-7. CDR1 is DFQATT and CDR2 is SNEGSKA in the germline V gene (reference sequence). This CDR3 region has 13 residues. The CDR3 spells CSARDSYLFQQYF.

The gene calls are TRBV10-3 and TRBJ2-6. CDR1 and CDR2 from the germline V gene are ENHRY and SYGVKD. The CDR3 length is 17 residues. The CDR3 loop is CAISESTFGSGANVLTF.

This rearrangement joins TRBV3-1 to TRBJ1-1; TCRdb selects TRBD1, and the lack of DNA leaves this call unchecked. The germline V gene has CDR1 LGHDT and CDR2 YNNKEL (reference sequence). The CDR3 covers 17 residues. The CDR3 region is CASSQRFTAPMNTEAFF.

The rearrangement uses TRBV2 and TRBJ2-1; TCRdb picks TRBD1, but there is no DNA to check that call. Germline V gene sequence: CDR1 SNHLY, CDR2 FYNNEI. CDR3 length equals 11 residues. The CDR3: CASRQGNEQFF.